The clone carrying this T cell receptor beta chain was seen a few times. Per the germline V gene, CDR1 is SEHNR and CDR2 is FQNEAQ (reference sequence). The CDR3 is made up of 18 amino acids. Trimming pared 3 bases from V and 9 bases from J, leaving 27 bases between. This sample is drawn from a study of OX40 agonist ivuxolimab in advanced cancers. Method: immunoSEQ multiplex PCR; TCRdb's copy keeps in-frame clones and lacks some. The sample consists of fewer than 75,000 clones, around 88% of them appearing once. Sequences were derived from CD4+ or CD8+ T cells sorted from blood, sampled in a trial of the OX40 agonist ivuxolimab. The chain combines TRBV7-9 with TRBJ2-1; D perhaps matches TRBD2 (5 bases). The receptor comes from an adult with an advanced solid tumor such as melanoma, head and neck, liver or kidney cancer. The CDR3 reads CASSFRLVGTRRRSEQFF. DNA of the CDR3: TGTGCCAGCAGCTTCCGATTGGTGGGAACTAGACGCCGTAGTGAGCAGTTCTTC.